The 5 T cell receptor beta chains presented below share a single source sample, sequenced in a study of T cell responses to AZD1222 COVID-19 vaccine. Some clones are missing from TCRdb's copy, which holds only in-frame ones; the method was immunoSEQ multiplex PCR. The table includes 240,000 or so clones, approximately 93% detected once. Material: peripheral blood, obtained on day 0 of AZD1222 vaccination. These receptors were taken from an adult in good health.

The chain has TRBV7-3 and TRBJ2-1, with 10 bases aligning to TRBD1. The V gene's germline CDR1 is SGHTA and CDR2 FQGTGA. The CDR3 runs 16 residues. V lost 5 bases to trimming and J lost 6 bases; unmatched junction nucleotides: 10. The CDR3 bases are TGTGCCAGCAGCCCCCCGGGGGACAGGGGTGCCAATGAGCAGTTCTTC. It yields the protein CASSPPGDRGANEQFF.

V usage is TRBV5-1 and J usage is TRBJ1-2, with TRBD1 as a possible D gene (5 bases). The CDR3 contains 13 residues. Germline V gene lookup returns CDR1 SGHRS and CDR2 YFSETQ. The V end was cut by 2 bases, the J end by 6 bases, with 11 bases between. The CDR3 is CASSLRGLNGYTF. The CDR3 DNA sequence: TGCGCCAGCAGCTTACGGGGGTTGAATGGCTACACCTTC.

CDR3 in amino acids: CATSRDRFNEQFF. The CDR3 nucleotides are TGTGCCACCAGCAGAGATCGCTTCAATGAGCAGTTCTTC. The J gene is TRBJ2-1, the V gene TRBV15; no definite D call. The CDR3 loop spans 13 amino acids. Trimming took off 0 bases at V and 6 bases at J, with 6 bases between the two ends. The germline gives CDR1 LNHNV, CDR2 YYDKDF (reference sequence). Filled out from reference TRBV15 and TRBJ2-1, the complete variable domain reads DAMVIQNPRYQVTQFGKPVTLSCSQTLNHNVMYWYQQKSSQAPKLLFHYYDKDFNNEADTPDNFQSRRPNTSFCFLDIRSPGLGDTAMYLCATSRDRFNEQFFGPGTRLTVL.

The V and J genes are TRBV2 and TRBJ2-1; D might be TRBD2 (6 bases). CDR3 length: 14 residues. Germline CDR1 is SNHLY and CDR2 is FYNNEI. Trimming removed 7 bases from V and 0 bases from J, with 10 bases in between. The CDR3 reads CASTERASYNEQFF. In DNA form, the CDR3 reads TGTGCCAGCACGGAGCGGGCCTCCTACAATGAGCAGTTCTTC.

CDR3 nucleotide sequence: TGCGCCAGCAGCGGCTTGGACAGGGGAGACACTGAAGCTTTCTTT. Its translation: CASSGLDRGDTEAFF. V and J are TRBV5-1 and TRBJ1-1, with 9 bases matching TRBD1. This CDR3 has 15 amino acids. From germline, CDR1 is SGHRS and CDR2 YFSETQ. With V trimmed by 4 bases and J by 3 bases, 7 bases remained unmatched. The whole variable domain, filled in from reference TRBV5-1 and TRBJ1-1, reads KAGVTQTPRYLIKTRGQQVTLSCSPISGHRSVSWYQQTPGQGLQFLFEYFSETQRNKGNFPGRFSGRQFSNSRSEMNVSTLELGDSALYLCASSGLDRGDTEAFFGQGTRLTVV.